This T cell receptor (beta chain) emerged from a study of cytomegalovirus exposure and HLA in healthy donors. PCR used 60 Vbeta primers and 13 Jbeta primers. The table came from immunoSEQ multiplex PCR; TCRdb's copy has only in-frame clones and leaves some out. This sample carries nearly 110,000 clones, more than 65% of them seen once, and the ten largest clones take 2% to 2.5%. The sequenced sample was PBMCs. The TCR originated in a man under 40 in good health and CMV-seronegative.

The CDR3, as DNA: TGTGCCTGGAGTGGGGTCGTGGCGGGAGAATCCTACGAGCAGTACTTC. Protein sequence: CAWSGVVAGESYEQYF. This sequence joins TRBV30 and TRBJ2-7; 7 positions match TRBD2. This CDR3 region has 16 residues. The V and J ends lost 1 base and 1 base, in that order; junction bases with no gene match: 10. The germline V gene has CDR1 GTSNPN and CDR2 SVGIG (reference sequence).